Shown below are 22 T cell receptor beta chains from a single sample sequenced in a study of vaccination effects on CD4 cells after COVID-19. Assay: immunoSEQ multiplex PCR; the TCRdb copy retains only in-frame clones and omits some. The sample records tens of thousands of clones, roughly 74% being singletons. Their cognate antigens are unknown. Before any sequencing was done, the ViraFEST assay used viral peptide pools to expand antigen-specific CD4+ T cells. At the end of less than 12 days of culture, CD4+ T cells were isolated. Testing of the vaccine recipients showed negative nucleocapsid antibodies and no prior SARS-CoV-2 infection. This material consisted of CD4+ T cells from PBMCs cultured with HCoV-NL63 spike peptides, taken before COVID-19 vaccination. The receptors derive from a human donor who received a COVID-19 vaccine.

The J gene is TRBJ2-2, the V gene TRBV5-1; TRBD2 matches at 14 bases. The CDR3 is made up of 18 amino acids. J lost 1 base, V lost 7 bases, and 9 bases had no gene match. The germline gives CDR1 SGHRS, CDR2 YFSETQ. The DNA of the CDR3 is TGCGCCAGCGGGCGACTAGCGGGGGGGCCGGTGAACACCGGGGAGCTGTTTTTT. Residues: CASGRLAGGPVNTGELFF.

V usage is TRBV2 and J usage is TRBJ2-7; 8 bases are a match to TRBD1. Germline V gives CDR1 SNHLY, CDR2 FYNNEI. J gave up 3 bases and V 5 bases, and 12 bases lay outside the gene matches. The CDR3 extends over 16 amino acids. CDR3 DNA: TGTGCCAGCAGTAAGGCACCGGGACAGGAGAACTACGAGCAGTACGTC. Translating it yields CASSKAPGQENYEQYV.

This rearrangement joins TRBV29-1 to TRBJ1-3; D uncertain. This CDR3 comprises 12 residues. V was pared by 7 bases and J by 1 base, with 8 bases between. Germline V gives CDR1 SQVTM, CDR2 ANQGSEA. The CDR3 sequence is CSGEGSGNTIYF. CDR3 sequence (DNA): TGCAGCGGGGAGGGTTCTGGAAACACCATATATTTT.

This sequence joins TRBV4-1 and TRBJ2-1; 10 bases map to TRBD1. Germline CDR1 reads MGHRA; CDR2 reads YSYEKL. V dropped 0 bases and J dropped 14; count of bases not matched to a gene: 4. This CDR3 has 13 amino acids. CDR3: CASSQDKGTGEFF. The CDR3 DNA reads TGCGCCAGCAGCCAAGACAAAGGGACAGGGGAGTTCTTC.

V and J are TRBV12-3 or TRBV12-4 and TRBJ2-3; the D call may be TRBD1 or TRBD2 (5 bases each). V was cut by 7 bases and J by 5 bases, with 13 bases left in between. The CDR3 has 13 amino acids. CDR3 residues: CASNLGTRDTQYF. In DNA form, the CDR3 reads TGTGCCAGCAACCTCGGGACGCGAGATACGCAGTATTTT.

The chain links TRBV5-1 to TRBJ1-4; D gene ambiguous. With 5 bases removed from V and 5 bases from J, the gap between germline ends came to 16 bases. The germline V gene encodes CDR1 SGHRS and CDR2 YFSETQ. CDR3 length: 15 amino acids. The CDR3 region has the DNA TGCGCCAGCAGGCCACCTGATGGCCTAAATGAAAAACTGTTTTTT. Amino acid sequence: CASRPPDGLNEKLFF. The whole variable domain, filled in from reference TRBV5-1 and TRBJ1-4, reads KAGVTQTPRYLIKTRGQQVTLSCSPISGHRSVSWYQQTPGQGLQFLFEYFSETQRNKGNFPGRFSGRQFSNSRSEMNVSTLELGDSALYLCASRPPDGLNEKLFFGSGTQLSVL.

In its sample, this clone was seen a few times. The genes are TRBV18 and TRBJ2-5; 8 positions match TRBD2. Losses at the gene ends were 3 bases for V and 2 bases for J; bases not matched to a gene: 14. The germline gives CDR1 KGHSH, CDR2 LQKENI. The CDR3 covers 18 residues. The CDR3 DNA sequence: TGTGCCAGCTCACCGCGTAGAGCCAGCGGGGGAGGTCAAGAGACCCAGTACTTC. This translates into CASSPRRASGGGQETQYF.

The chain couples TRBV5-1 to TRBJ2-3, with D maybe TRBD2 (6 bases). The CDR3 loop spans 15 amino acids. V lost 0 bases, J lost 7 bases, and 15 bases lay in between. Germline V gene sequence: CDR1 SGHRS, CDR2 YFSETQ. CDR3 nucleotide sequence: TGCGCCAGCAGCTTGGCCACGGGGGACCTGAATACGCAGTATTTT. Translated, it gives CASSLATGDLNTQYF.

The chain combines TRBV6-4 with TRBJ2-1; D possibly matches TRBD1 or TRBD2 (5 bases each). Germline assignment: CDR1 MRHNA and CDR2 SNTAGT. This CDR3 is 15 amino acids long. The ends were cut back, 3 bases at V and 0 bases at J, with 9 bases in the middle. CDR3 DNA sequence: TGTGCCAGCAGTGATAAGGGGAGCTCCTACAATGAGCAGTTCTTC. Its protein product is CASSDKGSSYNEQFF.

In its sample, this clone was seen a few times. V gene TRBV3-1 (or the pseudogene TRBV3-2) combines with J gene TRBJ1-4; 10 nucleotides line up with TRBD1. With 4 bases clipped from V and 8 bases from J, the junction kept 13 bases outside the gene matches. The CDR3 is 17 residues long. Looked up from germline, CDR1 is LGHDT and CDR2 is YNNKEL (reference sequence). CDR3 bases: TGTGCCAGCAGCCCAGGGACGACCGGGACAGGGGTAGAAAAACTGTTTTTT. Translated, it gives CASSPGTTGTGVEKLFF.

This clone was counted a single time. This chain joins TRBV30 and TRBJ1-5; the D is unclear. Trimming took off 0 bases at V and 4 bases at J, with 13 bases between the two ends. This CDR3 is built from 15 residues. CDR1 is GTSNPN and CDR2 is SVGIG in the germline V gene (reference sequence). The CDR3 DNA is TGTGCCTGGAGTGTAGGGTCGAGCTTAAATCAGCCCCAGCATTTT. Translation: CAWSVGSSLNQPQHF.

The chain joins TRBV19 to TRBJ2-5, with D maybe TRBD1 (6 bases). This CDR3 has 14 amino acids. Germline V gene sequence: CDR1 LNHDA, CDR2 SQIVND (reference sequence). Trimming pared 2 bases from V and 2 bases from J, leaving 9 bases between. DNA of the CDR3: TGTGCCAGTAGTATATCGAGGGGGCAAGAGACCCAGTACTTC. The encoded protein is CASSISRGQETQYF.

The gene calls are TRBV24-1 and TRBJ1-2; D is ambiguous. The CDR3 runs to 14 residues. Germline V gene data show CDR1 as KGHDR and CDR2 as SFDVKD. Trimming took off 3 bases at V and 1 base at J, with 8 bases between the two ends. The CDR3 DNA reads TGTGCCACCAGTGATGCTTGGTTTAACTATGGCTACACCTTC. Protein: CATSDAWFNYGYTF.

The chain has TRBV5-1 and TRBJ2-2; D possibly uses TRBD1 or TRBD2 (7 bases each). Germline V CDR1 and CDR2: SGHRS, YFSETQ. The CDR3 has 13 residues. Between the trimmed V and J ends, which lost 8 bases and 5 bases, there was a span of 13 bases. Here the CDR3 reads CASRQGGTGELFF. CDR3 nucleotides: TGCGCCAGTAGACAGGGAGGGACCGGGGAGCTGTTTTTT.

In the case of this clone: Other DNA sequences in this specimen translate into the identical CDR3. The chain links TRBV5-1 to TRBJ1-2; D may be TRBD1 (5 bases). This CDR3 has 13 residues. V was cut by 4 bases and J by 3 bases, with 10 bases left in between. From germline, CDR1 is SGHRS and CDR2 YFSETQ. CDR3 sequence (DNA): TGCGCCAGCAGCCGGGACGGAGACTATGGCTACACCTTC. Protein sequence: CASSRDGDYGYTF.

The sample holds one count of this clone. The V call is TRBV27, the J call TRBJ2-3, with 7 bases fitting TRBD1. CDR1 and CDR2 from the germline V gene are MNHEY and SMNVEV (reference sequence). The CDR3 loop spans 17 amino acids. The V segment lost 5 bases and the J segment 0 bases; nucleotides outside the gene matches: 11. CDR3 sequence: CASSHFPPGQSTDTQYF. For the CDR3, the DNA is TGTGCCAGCAGTCATTTTCCCCCGGGACAGAGCACAGATACGCAGTATTTT.

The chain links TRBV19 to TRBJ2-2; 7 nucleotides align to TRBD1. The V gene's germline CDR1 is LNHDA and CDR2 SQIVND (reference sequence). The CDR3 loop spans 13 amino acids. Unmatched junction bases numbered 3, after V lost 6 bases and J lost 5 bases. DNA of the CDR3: TGTGCCAGTAGGAGGGGGCTTACCGGGGAGCTGTTTTTT. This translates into CASRRGLTGELFF.

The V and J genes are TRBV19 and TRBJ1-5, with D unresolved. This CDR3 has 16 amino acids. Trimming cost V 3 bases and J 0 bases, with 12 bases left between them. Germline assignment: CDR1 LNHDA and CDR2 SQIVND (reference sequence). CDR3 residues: CASSIESGFSNQPQHF. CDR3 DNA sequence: TGTGCCAGTAGTATCGAGTCAGGATTTAGCAATCAGCCCCAGCATTTT.

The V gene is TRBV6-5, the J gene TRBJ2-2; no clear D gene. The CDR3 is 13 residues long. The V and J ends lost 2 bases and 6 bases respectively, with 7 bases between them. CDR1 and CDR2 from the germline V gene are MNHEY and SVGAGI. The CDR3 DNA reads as TGTGCCAGCAGTTACAGCAGGTCCGGGGAGCTGTTTTTT. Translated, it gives CASSYSRSGELFF.

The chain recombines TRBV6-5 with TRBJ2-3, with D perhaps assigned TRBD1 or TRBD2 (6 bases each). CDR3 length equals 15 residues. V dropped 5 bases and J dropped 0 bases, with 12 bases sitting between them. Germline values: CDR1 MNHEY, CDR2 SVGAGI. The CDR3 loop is CASSRTGTSTDTQYF. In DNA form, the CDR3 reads TGTGCCAGCAGTCGAACAGGGACTAGCACAGATACGCAGTATTTT.

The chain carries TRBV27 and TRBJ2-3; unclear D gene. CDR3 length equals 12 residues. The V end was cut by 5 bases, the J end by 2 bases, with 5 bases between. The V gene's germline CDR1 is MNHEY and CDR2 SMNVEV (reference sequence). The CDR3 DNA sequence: TGTGCCAGCAGTCGTTCCACAGATACGCAGTATTTT. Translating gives CASSRSTDTQYF.

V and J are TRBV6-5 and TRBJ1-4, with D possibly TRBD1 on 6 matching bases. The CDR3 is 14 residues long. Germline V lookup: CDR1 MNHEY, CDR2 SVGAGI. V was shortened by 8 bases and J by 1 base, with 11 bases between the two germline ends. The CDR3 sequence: CASGNRETNEKLFF. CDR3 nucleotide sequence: TGTGCCAGCGGGAACAGGGAAACTAATGAAAAACTGTTTTTT.